This is a list of T cell receptor beta chains from one sample in a study of Ad26.COV2.S vaccination and SARS-CoV-2 variants. Profiled with immunoSEQ multiplex PCR; TCRdb holds only in-frame clones, not every one. This table has hundreds of thousands of clones, 92% appearing once. Source: peripheral blood, taken in a trial of Ad26.COV2.S vaccine versus placebo. The receptors here all came from a person aged 18-60 years who received the Ad26.COV2.S COVID-19 vaccine or a placebo. Each CDR3 is given with its conserved first and last residue. D genes are given only for firm matches. The size entry is marked missing in some rows and otherwise reads once, few, many or a size class.

cdr3_nt: TGTGCCTGGAGTGTAATGAACACTGAAGCTTTCTTT
cdr3_aa: CAWSVMNTEAFF
d_call: .
clone_size: .
j_call: TRBJ1-1
v_call: TRBV30

cdr3_nt: TGTGCCAGTAGTTTCGGACAGGGGGCCTGGGAGACCCAGTACTTC
cdr3_aa: CASSFGQGAWETQYF
d_call: TRBD1
clone_size: once
j_call: TRBJ2-5
v_call: TRBV19

cdr3_nt: TGTGCCAGCTCCCGCCCCTCTATCCAAGAGACCCAGTACTTC
cdr3_aa: CASSRPSIQETQYF
d_call: .
clone_size: .
j_call: TRBJ2-5
v_call: TRBV28

cdr3_nt: TGCGCCAGCAGCTTGGGTCAGGGAAACACCATATATTTT
cdr3_aa: CASSLGQGNTIYF
d_call: .
clone_size: once
j_call: TRBJ1-3
v_call: TRBV5-1

cdr3_nt: TGCGCCAGCAGCCCTACAGGAGGTGCTGGTAATGAGCAGTTCTTC
cdr3_aa: CASSPTGGAGNEQFF
d_call: .
clone_size: once
j_call: TRBJ2-1
v_call: TRBV5-1

cdr3_nt: TGTGCCAGCAGCTTAGGGGTGCAGCGGGGGGGTCAAGAGACCCAGTACTTC
cdr3_aa: CASSLGVQRGGQETQYF
d_call: TRBD2
clone_size: .
j_call: TRBJ2-5
v_call: TRBV7-7

cdr3_nt: TGTGCCAGCAGCACCCCCCCCGAGGGGGGAAGAGGAGGCTACACCTTC
cdr3_aa: CASSTPPEGGRGGYTF
d_call: .
clone_size: few
j_call: TRBJ1-2
v_call: TRBV7-9

cdr3_nt: TGCAGCGTCGGTCGTCGGAATGAGCAGTTCTTC
cdr3_aa: CSVGRRNEQFF
d_call: .
clone_size: .
j_call: TRBJ2-1
v_call: TRBV29-1

cdr3_nt: TGTGCCAGCACCCGCCGGGAAGGCAACATTCAGTACTTC
cdr3_aa: CASTRREGNIQYF
d_call: .
clone_size: .
j_call: TRBJ2-4
v_call: TRBV6-5

cdr3_nt: TGTGCCAGCAGTCGCCGGCCTGGAAACACCATATATTTT
cdr3_aa: CASSRRPGNTIYF
d_call: .
clone_size: .
j_call: TRBJ1-3
v_call: TRBV9

cdr3_nt: TGTGCCAGCAGCCCGGGACAAACGGTCCAGCCCCAGCATTTT
cdr3_aa: CASSPGQTVQPQHF
d_call: .
clone_size: .
j_call: TRBJ1-5
v_call: TRBV7-2

cdr3_nt: TGCGCCAGCAGCCAAGACTGGCCGACAGGGAGCAATCAGCCCCAGCATTTT
cdr3_aa: CASSQDWPTGSNQPQHF
d_call: TRBD1
clone_size: .
j_call: TRBJ1-5
v_call: TRBV4-1

cdr3_nt: TGTGCCAGCAGTAATACCGGGACAGTCCTGCGGGAGCAGTACTTC
cdr3_aa: CASSNTGTVLREQYF
d_call: TRBD1
clone_size: .
j_call: TRBJ2-7
v_call: TRBV6-5

cdr3_nt: TGTGCCAGCAGTGGCCTAGCGGCGAACACCGGGGAGCTGTTTTTT
cdr3_aa: CASSGLAANTGELFF
d_call: TRBD2
clone_size: .
j_call: TRBJ2-2
v_call: TRBV2

cdr3_nt: TGTGCCAGCCAAAACTACAGGAGTAACACTGAAGCTTTCTTT
cdr3_aa: CASQNYRSNTEAFF
d_call: .
clone_size: .
j_call: TRBJ1-1
v_call: TRBV6-5

cdr3_nt: TGTGCCTGGAGTGTGAGGGACAATCAGCCCCAGCATTTT
cdr3_aa: CAWSVRDNQPQHF
d_call: .
clone_size: .
j_call: TRBJ1-5
v_call: TRBV30

cdr3_nt: TGTGCCTGGAGCGGACGGCGGCGGGGGGGCTACAATGAGCAGTTCTTC
cdr3_aa: CAWSGRRRGGYNEQFF
d_call: TRBD2
clone_size: .
j_call: TRBJ2-1
v_call: TRBV30

cdr3_nt: TGTGCCAGCTCACCACTCGACGGGGAGCTGTTTTTT
cdr3_aa: CASSPLDGELFF
d_call: .
clone_size: .
j_call: TRBJ2-2
v_call: TRBV18

cdr3_nt: TGCGCCAGCACGGATCGAGACTTCACAACCTACGGGGGTGAGCAGTACTTC
cdr3_aa: CASTDRDFTTYGGEQYF
d_call: .
clone_size: .
j_call: TRBJ2-7
v_call: TRBV10-2

cdr3_nt: TGCGCCAGCAGCCAAGACATTAACTCCTACGAGCAGTACTTC
cdr3_aa: CASSQDINSYEQYF
d_call: .
clone_size: .
j_call: TRBJ2-7
v_call: TRBV4-3

cdr3_nt: TGTGCCAGCAAAGAAGGGGGGGCCAAAAACATTCAGTACTTC
cdr3_aa: CASKEGGAKNIQYF
d_call: .
clone_size: .
j_call: TRBJ2-4
v_call: TRBV28

cdr3_nt: TGTGCCAGTAGACCCGGGACAGGGTCCTACAATGAGCAGTTCTTC
cdr3_aa: CASRPGTGSYNEQFF
d_call: TRBD1
clone_size: .
j_call: TRBJ2-1
v_call: TRBV19

cdr3_nt: TGTGCCAGTACTAGCGGGGGGGCTCAGACCCAGTACTTC
cdr3_aa: CASTSGGAQTQYF
d_call: TRBD2
clone_size: .
j_call: TRBJ2-5
v_call: TRBV19

cdr3_nt: TGTGCCAGCAGCCGACTAGCGGCTGGGGCCAACGTCCTGACTTTC
cdr3_aa: CASSRLAAGANVLTF
d_call: TRBD2
clone_size: few
j_call: TRBJ2-6
v_call: TRBV6-5

cdr3_nt: TGTGCCACCAGTGATTATGGGGGCGAGGGCTACACCTTC
cdr3_aa: CATSDYGGEGYTF
d_call: .
clone_size: few
j_call: TRBJ1-2
v_call: TRBV24-1

cdr3_nt: TGTGCCAGTAGTATCATTCGCGGGGGAGATACGCAGTATTTT
cdr3_aa: CASSIIRGGDTQYF
d_call: TRBD2
clone_size: once
j_call: TRBJ2-3
v_call: TRBV19

cdr3_nt: TGTGCCAGCAGGACACAGGGGGCGACCGGGGAGCTGTTTTTT
cdr3_aa: CASRTQGATGELFF
d_call: TRBD1
clone_size: once
j_call: TRBJ2-2
v_call: TRBV6-5

cdr3_nt: TGCGCCAGCAGCTACCAGGGCGGCAATCAGCCCCAGCATTTT
cdr3_aa: CASSYQGGNQPQHF
d_call: .
clone_size: .
j_call: TRBJ1-5
v_call: TRBV5-1

cdr3_nt: TGTGCCAGCGCGTCTACCTATGAAGCTTTCTTT
cdr3_aa: CASASTYEAFF
d_call: .
clone_size: .
j_call: TRBJ1-1
v_call: TRBV14

cdr3_nt: TGTGCCAGCACCCCCTTTGCGGGTGAAGCTTTCTTT
cdr3_aa: CASTPFAGEAFF
d_call: .
clone_size: once
j_call: TRBJ1-1
v_call: TRBV6-5

cdr3_nt: TGTGCCAGCAGCTTATCTTATGACCCGGATATATACAATGAGCAGTTCTTC
cdr3_aa: CASSLSYDPDIYNEQFF
d_call: .
clone_size: .
j_call: TRBJ2-1
v_call: TRBV11-3

cdr3_nt: TGTGCCAGTAGTACTCGGTACGGGGTCAAGGGGGCTGTGACCTATAATTCACCCCTCCACTTT
cdr3_aa: CASSTRYGVKGAVTYNSPLHF
d_call: TRBD1
clone_size: .
j_call: TRBJ1-6
v_call: TRBV19

cdr3_nt: TGCGCCAGCATGGTACAGAGCGGGGGGGCAGATACGCAGTATTTT
cdr3_aa: CASMVQSGGADTQYF
d_call: TRBD2
clone_size: .
j_call: TRBJ2-3
v_call: TRBV5-1

cdr3_nt: TGTGCCAGCAGCCATCGCGCCCACAATGAGCAGTTCTTC
cdr3_aa: CASSHRAHNEQFF
d_call: .
clone_size: .
j_call: TRBJ2-1
v_call: TRBV7-8

cdr3_nt: TGTGCCAGCAGCGGGGACAGGGGGGACTATAACACCGGGGAGCTGTTTTTT
cdr3_aa: CASSGDRGDYNTGELFF
d_call: TRBD1
clone_size: .
j_call: TRBJ2-2
v_call: TRBV2

cdr3_nt: TGTGCCAGCAGCTCATGGACAGGGGTCTACGAGCAGTACTTC
cdr3_aa: CASSSWTGVYEQYF
d_call: TRBD1
clone_size: .
j_call: TRBJ2-7
v_call: TRBV11-2

cdr3_nt: TGCGCCAGCAGGCGGGGGGCCGGCACAGATACGCAGTATTTT
cdr3_aa: CASRRGAGTDTQYF
d_call: TRBD2
clone_size: .
j_call: TRBJ2-3
v_call: TRBV10-2

cdr3_nt: TGTGCCAGTAGGGGTAGAGGGGGCCTGGATACGCAGTATTTT
cdr3_aa: CASRGRGGLDTQYF
d_call: TRBD1
clone_size: .
j_call: TRBJ2-3
v_call: TRBV19